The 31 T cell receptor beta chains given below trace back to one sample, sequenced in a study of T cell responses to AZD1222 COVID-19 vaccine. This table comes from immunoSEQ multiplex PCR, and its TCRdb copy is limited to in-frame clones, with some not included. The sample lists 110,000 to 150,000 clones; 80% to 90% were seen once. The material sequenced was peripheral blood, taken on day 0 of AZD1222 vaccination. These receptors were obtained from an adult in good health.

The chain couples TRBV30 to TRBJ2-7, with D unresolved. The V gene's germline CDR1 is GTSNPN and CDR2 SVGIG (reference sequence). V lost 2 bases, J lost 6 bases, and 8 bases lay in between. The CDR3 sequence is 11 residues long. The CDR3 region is CAWSRQSEQYF. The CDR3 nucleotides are TGTGCCTGGAGTCGGCAGTCCGAGCAGTACTTC. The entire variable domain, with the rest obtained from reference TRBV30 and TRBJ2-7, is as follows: SQTIHQWPATLVQPVGSPLSLECTVEGTSNPNLYWYRQAAGRGLQLLFYSVGIGQISSEVPQNLSASRPQDRQFILSSKKLLLSDSGFYLCAWSRQSEQYFGPGTRLTVT.

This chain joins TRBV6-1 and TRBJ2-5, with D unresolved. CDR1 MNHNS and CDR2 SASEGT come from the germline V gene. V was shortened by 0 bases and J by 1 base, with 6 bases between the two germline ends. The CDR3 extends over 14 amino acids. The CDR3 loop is CASSEAFTQETQYF. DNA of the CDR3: TGTGCCAGCAGTGAAGCCTTCACCCAAGAGACCCAGTACTTC.

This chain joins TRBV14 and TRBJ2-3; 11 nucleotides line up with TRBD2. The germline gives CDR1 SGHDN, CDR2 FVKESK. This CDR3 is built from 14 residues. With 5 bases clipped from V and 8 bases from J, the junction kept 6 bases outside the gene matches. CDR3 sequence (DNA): TGTGCCAGCAGCGCACTAGCGGGAGACGGTACGCAGTATTTT. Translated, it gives CASSALAGDGTQYF.

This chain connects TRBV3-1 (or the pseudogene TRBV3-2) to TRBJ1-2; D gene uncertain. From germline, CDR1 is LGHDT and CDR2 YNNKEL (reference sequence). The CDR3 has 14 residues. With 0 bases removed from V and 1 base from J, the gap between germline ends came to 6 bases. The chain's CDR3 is CASSQDQFNYGYTF. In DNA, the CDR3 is TGTGCCAGCAGCCAAGACCAGTTTAACTATGGCTACACCTTC.

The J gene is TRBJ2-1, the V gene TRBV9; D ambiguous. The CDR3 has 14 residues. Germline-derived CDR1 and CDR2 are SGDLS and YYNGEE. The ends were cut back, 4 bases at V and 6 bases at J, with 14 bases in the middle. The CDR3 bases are TGTGCCAGCAGCAAGCAACAGTTCCTCAATGAGCAGTTCTTC. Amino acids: CASSKQQFLNEQFF. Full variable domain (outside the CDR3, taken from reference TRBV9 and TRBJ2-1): DSGVTQTPKHLITATGQRVTLRCSPRSGDLSVYWYQQSLDQGLQFLIQYYNGEERAKGNILERFSAQQFPDLHSELNLSSLELGDSALYFCASSKQQFLNEQFFGPGTRLTVL.

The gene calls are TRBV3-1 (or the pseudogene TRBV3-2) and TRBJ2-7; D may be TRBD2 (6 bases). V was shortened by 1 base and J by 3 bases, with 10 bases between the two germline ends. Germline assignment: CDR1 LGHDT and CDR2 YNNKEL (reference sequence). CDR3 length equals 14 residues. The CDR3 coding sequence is TGTGCCAGCAGCCAAGTCGGGCGGGACTACGAGCAGTACTTC. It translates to CASSQVGRDYEQYF.

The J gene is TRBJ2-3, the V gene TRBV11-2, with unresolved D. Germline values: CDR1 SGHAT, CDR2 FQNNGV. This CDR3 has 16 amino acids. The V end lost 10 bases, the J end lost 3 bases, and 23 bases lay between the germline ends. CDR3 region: CATKTGSPTNTDTQYF. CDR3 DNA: TGTGCCACCAAAACCGGGTCCCCAACTAATACAGATACGCAGTATTTT.

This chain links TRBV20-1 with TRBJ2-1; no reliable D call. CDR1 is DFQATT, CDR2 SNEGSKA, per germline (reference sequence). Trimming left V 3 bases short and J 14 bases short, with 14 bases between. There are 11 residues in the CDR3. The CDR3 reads CSASVLDHEFF. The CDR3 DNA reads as TGCAGTGCTAGCGTCCTAGACCATGAGTTCTTC.

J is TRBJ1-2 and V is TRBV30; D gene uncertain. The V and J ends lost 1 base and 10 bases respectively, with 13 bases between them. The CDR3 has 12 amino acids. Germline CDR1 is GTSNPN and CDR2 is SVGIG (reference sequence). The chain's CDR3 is CAWSDPRTDYTF. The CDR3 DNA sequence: TGTGCCTGGAGTGACCCCCGGACGGACTACACCTTC.

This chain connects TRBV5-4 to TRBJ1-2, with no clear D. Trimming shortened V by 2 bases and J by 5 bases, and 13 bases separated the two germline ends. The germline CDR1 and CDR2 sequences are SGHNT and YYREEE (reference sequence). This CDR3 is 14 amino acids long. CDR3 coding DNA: TGTGCCAGCAGCTTCGGTGTTACGGGGTATGGCTACACCTTC. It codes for CASSFGVTGYGYTF. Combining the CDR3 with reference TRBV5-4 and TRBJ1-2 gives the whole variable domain ETGVTQSPTHLIKTRGQQVTLRCSSQSGHNTVSWYQQALGQGPQFIFQYYREEENGRGNFPPRFSGLQFPNYSSELNVNALELDDSALYLCASSFGVTGYGYTFGSGTRLTVV.

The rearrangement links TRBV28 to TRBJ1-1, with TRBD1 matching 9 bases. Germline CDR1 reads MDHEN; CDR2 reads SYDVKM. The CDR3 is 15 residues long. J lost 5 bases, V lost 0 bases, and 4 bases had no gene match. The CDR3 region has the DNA TGTGCCAGCAGTTTATGGGACAGGGGAGGAACTGAAGCTTTCTTT. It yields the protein CASSLWDRGGTEAFF.

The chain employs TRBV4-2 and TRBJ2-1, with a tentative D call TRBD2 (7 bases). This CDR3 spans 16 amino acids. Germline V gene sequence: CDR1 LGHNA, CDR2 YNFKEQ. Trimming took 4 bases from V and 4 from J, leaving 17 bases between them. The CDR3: CASSLWAGASYNEQFF. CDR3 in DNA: TGTGCCAGCAGCCTTTGGGCGGGGGCTTCATACAATGAGCAGTTCTTC.

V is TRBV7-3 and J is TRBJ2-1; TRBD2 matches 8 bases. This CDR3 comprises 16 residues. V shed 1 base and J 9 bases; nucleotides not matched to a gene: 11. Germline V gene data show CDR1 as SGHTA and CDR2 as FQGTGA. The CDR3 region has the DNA TGTGCCAGCAGCTTAATTCGGCGAGCGGGAGAGGGTGAGCAGTTCTTC. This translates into CASSLIRRAGEGEQFF.

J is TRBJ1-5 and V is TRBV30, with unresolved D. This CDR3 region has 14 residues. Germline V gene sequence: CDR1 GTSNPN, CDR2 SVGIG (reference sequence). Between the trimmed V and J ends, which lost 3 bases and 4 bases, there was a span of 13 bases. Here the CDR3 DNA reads TGTGCCTGGAGCCCGGTGAATCCTAATCAGCCCCAGCATTTT. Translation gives CAWSPVNPNQPQHF.

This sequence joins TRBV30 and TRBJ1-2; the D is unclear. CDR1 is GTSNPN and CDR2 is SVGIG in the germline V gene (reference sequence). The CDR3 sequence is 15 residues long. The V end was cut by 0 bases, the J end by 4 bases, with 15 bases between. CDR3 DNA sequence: TGTGCCTGGAGTGTAATTTCGACACCGACCTATGGCTACACCTTC. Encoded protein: CAWSVISTPTYGYTF.

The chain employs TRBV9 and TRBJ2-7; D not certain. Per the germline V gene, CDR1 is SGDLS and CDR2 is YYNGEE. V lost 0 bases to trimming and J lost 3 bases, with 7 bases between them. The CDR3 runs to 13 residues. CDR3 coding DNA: TGTGCCAGCAGCGTAGATGCAGACTACGAGCAGTACTTC. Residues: CASSVDADYEQYF.

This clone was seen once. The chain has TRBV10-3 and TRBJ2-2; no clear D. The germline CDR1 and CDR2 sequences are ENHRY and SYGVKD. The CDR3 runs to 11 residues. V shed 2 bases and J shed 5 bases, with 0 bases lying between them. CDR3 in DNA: TGTGCCATCAGTGAGACCGGGGAGCTGTTTTTT. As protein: CAISETGELFF.

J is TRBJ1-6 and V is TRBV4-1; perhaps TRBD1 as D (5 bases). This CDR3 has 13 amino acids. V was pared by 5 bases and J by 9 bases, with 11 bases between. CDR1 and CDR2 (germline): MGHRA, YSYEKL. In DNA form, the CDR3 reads TGCGCCAGCAGCGGGGCAGTCAGTTCACCCCTCCACTTT. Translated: CASSGAVSSPLHF.

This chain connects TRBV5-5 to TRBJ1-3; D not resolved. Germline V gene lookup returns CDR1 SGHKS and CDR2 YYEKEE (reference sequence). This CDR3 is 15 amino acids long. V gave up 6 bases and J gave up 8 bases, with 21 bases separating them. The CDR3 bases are TGTGCCAGCACTTTAAGGGAAAATACGCCTGACACCATATATTTT. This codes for CASTLRENTPDTIYF. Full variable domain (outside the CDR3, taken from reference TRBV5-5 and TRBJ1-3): DAGVTQSPTHLIKTRGQQVTLRCSPISGHKSVSWYQQVLGQGPQFIFQYYEKEERGRGNFPDRFSARQFPNYSSELNVNALLLGDSALYLCASTLRENTPDTIYFGEGSWLTVV.

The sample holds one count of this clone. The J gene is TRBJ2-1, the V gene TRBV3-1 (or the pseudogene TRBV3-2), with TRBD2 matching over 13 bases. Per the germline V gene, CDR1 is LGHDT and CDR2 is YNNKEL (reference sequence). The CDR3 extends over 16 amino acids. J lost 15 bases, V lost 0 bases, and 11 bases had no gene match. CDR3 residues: CASSQEWTTSGRALFF. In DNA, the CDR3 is TGTGCCAGCAGCCAAGAATGGACCACTAGCGGGAGGGCCCTGTTCTTC.

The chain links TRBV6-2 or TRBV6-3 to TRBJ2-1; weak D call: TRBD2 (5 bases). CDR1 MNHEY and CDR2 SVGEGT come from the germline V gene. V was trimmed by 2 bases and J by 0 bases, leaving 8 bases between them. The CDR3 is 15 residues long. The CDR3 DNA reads TGTGCCAGCAGTTACGGGAGTTACTCCTACAATGAGCAGTTCTTC. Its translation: CASSYGSYSYNEQFF.

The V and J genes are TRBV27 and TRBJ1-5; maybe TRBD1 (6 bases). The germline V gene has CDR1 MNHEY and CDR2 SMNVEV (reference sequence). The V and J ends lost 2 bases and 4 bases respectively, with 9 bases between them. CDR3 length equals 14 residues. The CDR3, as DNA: TGTGCCAGCAGTTTAATCCAGGGGAATCAGCCCCAGCATTTT. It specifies CASSLIQGNQPQHF.

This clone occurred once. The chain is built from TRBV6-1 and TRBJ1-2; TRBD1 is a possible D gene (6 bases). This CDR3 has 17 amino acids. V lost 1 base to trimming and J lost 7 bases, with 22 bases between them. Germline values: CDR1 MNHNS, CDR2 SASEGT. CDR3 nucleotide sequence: TGTGCCAGCAGTGAAGGGGGAACTAAGGACAGAACTCGTGGCTACACCTTC. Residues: CASSEGGTKDRTRGYTF.

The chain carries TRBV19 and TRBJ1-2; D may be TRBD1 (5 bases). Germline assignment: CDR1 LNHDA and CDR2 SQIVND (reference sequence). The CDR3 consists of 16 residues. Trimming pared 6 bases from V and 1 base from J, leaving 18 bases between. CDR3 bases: TGTGCCAGTAGCCCGGCTGAGGGGATTCGTAACTATGGCTACACCTTC. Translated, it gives CASSPAEGIRNYGYTF.

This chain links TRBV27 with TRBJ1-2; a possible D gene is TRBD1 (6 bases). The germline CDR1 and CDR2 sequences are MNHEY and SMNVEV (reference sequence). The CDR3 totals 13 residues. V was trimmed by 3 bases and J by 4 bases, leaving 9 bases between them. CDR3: CASSLRGLYGYTF. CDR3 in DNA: TGTGCCAGCAGTTTGCGGGGGCTCTATGGCTACACCTTC.

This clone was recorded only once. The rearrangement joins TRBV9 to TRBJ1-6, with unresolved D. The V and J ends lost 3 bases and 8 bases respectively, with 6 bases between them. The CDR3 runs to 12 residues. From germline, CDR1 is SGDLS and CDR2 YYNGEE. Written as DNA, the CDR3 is TGTGCCAGCAGCGAGGTGGATTCACCCCTCCACTTT. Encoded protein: CASSEVDSPLHF.

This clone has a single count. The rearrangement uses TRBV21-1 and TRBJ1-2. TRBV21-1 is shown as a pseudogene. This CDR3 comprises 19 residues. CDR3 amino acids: CASSKGGVWGSSGFYGYTF. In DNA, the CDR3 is TGTGCCAGCAGCAAAGGCGGTGTTTGGGGGTCATCAGGATTCTATGGCTACACCTTC.

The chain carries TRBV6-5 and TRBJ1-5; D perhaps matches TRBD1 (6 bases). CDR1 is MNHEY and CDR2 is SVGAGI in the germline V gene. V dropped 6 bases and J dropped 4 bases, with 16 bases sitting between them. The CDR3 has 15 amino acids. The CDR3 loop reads CASRSTGIGNQPQHF. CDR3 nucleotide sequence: TGTGCCAGCAGGTCAACAGGGATAGGGAATCAGCCCCAGCATTTT.

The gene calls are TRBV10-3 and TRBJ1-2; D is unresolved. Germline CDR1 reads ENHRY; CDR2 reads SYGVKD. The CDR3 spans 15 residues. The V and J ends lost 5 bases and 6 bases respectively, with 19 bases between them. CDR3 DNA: TGTGCCATCAGTCGATCCGGGCAGGAGGAGGATGGCTACACCTTC. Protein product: CAISRSGQEEDGYTF.

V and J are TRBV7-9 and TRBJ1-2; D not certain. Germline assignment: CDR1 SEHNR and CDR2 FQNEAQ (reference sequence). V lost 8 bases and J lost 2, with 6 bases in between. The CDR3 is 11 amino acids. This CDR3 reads CASAQNYGYTF. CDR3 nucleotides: TGTGCCAGCGCACAGAACTATGGCTACACCTTC.

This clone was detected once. This CDR3 is CASSQELGKESYEQYF. CDR3 nucleotides: TGTGCCAGCAGCCAGGAACTAGGGAAGGAGTCCTACGAGCAGTACTTC. This chain links TRBV4-2 with TRBJ2-7; TRBD2 might be the D (5 bases). V shed 3 bases and J shed 1 base, with 16 bases lying between them. Germline assignment: CDR1 LGHNA and CDR2 YNFKEQ. This CDR3 has 16 amino acids.